This record covers a single T cell receptor (beta chain). The data are from a study of blood T cell repertoires in COVID-19. Per the original data handling: Reference gene primer amplification in the assay estimated nucleated cell counts. Sequenced by immunoSEQ multiplex PCR; TCRdb stores in-frame clones only, minus some. The D gene and trimming were derived from the DNA, and the V and J assignments and clone size from that table. The sample consists of roughly 84,000 clones, roughly 75% of them appearing once. The germline V gene has CDR1 LGHDT and CDR2 YNNKEL (reference sequence). There are 14 residues in the CDR3. V dropped 2 bases and J dropped 1 base, with 5 bases sitting between them.

The origin of this receptor is a woman aged 45-65 years with acute or convalescent COVID-19. Sequencing was performed on peripheral blood. The chain uses TRBV3-1 (or the pseudogene TRBV3-2) and TRBJ2-2; D unclear. The CDR3 sequence: CASSQLKNTGELFF. CDR3 DNA sequence: TGTGCCAGCAGCCAATTAAAGAACACCGGGGAGCTGTTTTTT.